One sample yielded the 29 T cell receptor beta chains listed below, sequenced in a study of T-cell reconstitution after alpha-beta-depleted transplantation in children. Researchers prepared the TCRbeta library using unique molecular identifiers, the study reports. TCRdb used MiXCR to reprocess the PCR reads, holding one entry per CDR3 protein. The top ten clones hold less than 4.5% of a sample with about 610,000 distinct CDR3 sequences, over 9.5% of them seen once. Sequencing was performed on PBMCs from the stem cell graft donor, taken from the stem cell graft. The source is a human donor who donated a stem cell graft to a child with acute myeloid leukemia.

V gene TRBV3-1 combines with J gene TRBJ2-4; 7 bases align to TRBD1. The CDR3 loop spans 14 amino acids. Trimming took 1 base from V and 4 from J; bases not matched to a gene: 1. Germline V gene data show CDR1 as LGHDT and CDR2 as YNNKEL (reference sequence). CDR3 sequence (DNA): TGTGCCAGCAGCCAAGGGACAGGAAAAAACATTCAGTACTTC. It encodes CASSQGTGKNIQYF.

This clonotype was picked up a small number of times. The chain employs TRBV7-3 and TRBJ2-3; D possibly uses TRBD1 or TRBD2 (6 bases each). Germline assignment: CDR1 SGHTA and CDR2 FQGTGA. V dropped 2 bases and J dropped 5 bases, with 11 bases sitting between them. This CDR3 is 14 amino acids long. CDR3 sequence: CASSLGGGGDTQYF. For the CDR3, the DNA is TGTGCCAGCAGCTTAGGAGGAGGGGGAGATACGCAGTATTTT.

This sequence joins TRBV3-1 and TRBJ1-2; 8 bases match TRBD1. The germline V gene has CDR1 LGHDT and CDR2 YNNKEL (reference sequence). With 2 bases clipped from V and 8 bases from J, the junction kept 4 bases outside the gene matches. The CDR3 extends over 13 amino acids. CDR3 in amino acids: CASSQQGAFGYTF. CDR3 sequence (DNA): TGTGCCAGCAGCCAACAGGGGGCGTTCGGCTACACCTTC.

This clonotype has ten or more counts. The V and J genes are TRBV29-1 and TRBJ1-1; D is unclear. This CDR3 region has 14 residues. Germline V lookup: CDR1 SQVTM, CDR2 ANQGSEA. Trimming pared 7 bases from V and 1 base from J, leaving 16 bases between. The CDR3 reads CSAAGLRGNTEAFF. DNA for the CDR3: TGCAGCGCCGCCGGGCTACGGGGGAACACTGAAGCTTTCTTT.

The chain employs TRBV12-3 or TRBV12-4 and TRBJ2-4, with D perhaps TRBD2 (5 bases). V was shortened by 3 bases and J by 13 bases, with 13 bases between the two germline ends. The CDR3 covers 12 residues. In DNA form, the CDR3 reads TGTGCCAGCAGTTTTGCCGGACTGAGCCAGTACTTC. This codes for CASSFAGLSQYF.

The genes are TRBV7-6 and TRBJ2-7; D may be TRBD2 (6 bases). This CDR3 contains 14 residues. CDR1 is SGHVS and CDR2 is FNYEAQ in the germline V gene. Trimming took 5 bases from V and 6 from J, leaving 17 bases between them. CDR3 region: CASSNRDLHPEQYF. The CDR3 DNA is TGTGCCAGCAGCAACCGGGACTTACACCCCGAGCAGTACTTC.

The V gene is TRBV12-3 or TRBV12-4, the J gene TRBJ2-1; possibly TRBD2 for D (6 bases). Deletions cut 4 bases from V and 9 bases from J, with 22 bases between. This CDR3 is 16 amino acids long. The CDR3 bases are TGTGCCAGCAGTTGGCTGACTAGGAAGGTGCTAGGTGAGCAGTTCTTC. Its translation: CASSWLTRKVLGEQFF.

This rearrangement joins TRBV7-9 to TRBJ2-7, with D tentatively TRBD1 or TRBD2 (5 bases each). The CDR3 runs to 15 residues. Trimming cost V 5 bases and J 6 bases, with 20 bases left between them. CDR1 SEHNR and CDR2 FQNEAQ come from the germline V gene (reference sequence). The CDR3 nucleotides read TGTGCCAGCAGCCCTCGGGACCTAACAACACTCGAGCAGTACTTC. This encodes CASSPRDLTTLEQYF.

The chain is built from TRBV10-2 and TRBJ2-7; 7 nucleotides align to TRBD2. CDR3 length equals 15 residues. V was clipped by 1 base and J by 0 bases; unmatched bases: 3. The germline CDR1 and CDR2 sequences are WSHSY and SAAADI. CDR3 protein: CASSEWGGSSYEQYF. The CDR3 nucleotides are TGCGCCAGCAGTGAGTGGGGCGGGAGCTCCTACGAGCAGTACTTC.

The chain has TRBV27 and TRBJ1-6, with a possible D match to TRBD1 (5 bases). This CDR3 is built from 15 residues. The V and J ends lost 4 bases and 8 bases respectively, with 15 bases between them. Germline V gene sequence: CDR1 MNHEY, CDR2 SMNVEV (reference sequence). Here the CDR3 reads CASSSPSAGDSPLHF. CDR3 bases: TGTGCCAGCAGTTCTCCTTCGGCGGGGGATTCACCCCTCCACTTT.

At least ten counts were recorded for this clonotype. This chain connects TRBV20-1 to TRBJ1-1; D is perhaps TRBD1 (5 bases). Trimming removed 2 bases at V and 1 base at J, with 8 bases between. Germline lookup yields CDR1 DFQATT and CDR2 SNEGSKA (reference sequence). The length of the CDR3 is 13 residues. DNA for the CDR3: TGCAGTGCTAGAAGACAGACGAACACTGAAGCTTTCTTT. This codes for CSARRQTNTEAFF.

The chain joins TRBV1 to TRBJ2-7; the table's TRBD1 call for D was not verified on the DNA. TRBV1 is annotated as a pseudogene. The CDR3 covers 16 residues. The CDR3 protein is CTSSQVKGARPYEQYF. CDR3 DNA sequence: TGCACCAGCAGCCAAGTGAAGGGGGCTAGACCCTACGAGCAGTACTTC.

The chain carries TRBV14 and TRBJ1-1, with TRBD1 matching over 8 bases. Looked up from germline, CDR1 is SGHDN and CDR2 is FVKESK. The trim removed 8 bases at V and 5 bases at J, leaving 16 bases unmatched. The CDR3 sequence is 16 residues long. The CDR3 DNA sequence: TGTGCCAGCTCCGGACAGGGCCTCCCCCCGGGGACTGAAGCTTTCTTT. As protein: CASSGQGLPPGTEAFF.

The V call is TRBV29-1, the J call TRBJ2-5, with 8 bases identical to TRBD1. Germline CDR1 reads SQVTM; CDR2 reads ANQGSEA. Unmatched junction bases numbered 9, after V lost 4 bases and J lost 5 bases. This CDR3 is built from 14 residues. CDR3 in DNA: TGCAGCGTTGCATACCAGGGGGCTCGGGAGACCCAGTACTTC. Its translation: CSVAYQGARETQYF.

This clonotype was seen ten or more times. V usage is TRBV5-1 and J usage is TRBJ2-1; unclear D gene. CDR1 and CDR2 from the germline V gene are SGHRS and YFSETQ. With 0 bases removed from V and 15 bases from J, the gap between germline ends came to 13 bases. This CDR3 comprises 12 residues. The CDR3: CASSLAGGMAFF. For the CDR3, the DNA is TGCGCCAGCAGCTTGGCCGGCGGAATGGCGTTCTTC.

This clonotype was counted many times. The CDR3 is CASSYRVEQPQHF. CDR3 in DNA: TGTGCCAGCAGTTACAGGGTGGAACAGCCCCAGCATTTT. The chain uses TRBV12-3 or TRBV12-4 and TRBJ1-5, with a weak D call TRBD1 (6 bases). Trimming removed 4 bases at V and 7 bases at J, with 11 bases between. The CDR3 contains 13 residues.

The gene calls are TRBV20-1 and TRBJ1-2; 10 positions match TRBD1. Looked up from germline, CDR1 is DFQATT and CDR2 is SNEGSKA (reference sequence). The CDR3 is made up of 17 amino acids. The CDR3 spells CSATSRGQGELIGGYTF. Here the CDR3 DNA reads TGCAGCGCCACGTCGCGCGGACAGGGGGAATTAATCGGTGGCTACACCTTC.

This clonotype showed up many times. The chain's CDR3 is CATSDPTGASFSGELFF. The CDR3 DNA sequence: TGTGCCACCAGTGATCCGACCGGGGCTAGCTTTTCCGGGGAGCTGTTTTTT. V usage is TRBV24-1 and J usage is TRBJ2-2; either TRBD1 or TRBD2 may supply D (5 bases each). Germline V gene lookup returns CDR1 KGHDR and CDR2 SFDVKD. Trimming removed 3 bases at V and 6 bases at J, with 19 bases between. The length of the CDR3 is 17 residues.

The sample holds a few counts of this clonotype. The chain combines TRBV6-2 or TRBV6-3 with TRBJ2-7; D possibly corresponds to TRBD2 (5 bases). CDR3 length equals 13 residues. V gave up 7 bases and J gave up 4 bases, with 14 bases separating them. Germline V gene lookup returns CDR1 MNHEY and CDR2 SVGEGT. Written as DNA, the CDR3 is TGTGCCAGCACCCCGGGATCCTTATACGAGCAGTACTTC. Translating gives CASTPGSLYEQYF.

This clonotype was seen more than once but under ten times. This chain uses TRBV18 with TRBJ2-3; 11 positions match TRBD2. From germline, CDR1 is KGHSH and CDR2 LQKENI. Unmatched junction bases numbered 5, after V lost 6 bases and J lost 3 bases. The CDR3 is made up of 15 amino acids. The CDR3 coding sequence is TGTGCCAGCTCGGGTCGACTAGCGGGGACAGATACGCAGTATTTT. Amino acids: CASSGRLAGTDTQYF. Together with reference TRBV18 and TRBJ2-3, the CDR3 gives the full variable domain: NAGVMQNPRHLVRRRGQEARLRCSPMKGHSHVYWYRQLPEEGLKFMVYLQKENIIDESGMPKERFSAEFPKEGPSILRIQQVVRGDSAAYFCASSGRLAGTDTQYFGPGTRLTVL.

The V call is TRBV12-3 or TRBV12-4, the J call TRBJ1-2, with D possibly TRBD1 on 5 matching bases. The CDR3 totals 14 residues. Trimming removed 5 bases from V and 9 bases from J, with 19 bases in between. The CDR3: CASSPGGSTMRYTF. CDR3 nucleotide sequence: TGTGCCAGCAGTCCGGGGGGGTCAACGATGCGCTACACCTTC.

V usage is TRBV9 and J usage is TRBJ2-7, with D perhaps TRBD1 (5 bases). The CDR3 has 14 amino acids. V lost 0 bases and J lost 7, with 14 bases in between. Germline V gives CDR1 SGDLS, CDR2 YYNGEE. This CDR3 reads CASSVEGWSSEQYF. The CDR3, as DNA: TGTGCCAGCAGCGTAGAGGGGTGGAGTTCTGAGCAGTACTTC.

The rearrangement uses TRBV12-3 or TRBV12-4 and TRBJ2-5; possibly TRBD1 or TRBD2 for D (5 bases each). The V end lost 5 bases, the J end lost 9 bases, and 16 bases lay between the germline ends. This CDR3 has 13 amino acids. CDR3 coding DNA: TGTGCCAGCAGTGCACCGGGGTCAGGGCCCCAGTACTTC. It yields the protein CASSAPGSGPQYF.

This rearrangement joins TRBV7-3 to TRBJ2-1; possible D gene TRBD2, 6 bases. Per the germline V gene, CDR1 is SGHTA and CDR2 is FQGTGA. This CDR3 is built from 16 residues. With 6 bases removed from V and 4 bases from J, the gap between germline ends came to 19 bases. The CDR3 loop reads CASSPTGTSRYNEQFF. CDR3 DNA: TGTGCCAGCAGTCCGACCGGAACTAGCAGGTACAATGAGCAGTTCTTC.

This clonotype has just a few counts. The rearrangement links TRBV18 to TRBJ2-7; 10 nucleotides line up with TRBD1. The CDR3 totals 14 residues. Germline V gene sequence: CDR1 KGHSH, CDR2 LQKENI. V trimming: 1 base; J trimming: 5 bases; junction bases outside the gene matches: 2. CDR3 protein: CASSPRDRGDEQYF. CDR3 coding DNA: TGTGCCAGCTCACCACGGGACAGGGGCGACGAGCAGTACTTC.

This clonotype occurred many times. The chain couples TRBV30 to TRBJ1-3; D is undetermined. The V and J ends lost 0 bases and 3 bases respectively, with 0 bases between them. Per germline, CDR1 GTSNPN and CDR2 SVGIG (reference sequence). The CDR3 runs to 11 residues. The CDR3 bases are TGTGCCTGGAGTGTTGGAAACACCATATATTTT. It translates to CAWSVGNTIYF. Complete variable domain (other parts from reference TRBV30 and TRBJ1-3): SQTIHQWPATLVQPVGSPLSLECTVEGTSNPNLYWYRQAAGRGLQLLFYSVGIGQISSEVPQNLSASRPQDRQFILSSKKLLLSDSGFYLCAWSVGNTIYFGEGSWLTVV.

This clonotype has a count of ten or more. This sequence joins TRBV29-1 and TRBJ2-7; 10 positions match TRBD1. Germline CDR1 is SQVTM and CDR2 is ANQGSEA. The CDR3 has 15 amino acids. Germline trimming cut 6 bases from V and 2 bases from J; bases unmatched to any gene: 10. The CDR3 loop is CSVSRDRGLTYEQYF. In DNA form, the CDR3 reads TGCAGCGTGTCCCGGGACAGGGGACTAACCTACGAGCAGTACTTC.

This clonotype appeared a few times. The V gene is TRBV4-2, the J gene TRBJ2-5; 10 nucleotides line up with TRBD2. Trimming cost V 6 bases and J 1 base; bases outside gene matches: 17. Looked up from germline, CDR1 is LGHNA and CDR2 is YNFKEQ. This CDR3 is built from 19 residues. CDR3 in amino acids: CASRQDPRRLAGTQETQYF. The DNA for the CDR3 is TGTGCCAGCAGACAGGACCCCCGAAGACTAGCGGGCACCCAAGAGACCCAGTACTTC.

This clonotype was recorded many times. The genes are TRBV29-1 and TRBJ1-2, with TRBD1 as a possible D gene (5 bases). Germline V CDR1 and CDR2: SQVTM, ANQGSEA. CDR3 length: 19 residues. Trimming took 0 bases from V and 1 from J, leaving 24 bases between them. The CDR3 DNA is TGCAGCGTTGAAGATGAGCGTGCACCGTGGGGGAAACTTAACTATGGCTACACCTTC. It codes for CSVEDERAPWGKLNYGYTF.